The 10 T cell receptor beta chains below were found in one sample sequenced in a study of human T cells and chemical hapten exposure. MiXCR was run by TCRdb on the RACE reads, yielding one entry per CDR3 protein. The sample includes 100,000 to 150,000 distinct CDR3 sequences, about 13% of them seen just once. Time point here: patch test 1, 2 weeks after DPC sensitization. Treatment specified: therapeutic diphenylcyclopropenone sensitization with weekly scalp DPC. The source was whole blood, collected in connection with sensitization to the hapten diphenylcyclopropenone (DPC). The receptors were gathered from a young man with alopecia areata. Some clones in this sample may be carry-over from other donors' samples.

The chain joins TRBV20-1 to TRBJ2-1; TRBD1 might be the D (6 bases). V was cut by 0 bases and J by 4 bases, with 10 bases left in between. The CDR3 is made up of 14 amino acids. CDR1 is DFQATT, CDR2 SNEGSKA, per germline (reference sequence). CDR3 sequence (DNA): TGCAGTGCTAGAGATGGACAGCCTTACAATGAGCAGTTCTTC. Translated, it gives CSARDGQPYNEQFF.

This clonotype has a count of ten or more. This CDR3 is CASSYGRQINYGYTF. For the CDR3, the DNA is TGTGCCAGCAGTTACGGGAGACAGATTAACTATGGCTACACCTTC. The V and J genes are TRBV6-2 or TRBV6-3 and TRBJ1-2, with D possibly matching TRBD1 (5 bases). V lost 2 bases, J lost 1 base, and 11 bases lay in between. In germline, CDR1 is MNHEY, CDR2 SVGEGT. The CDR3 consists of 15 residues.

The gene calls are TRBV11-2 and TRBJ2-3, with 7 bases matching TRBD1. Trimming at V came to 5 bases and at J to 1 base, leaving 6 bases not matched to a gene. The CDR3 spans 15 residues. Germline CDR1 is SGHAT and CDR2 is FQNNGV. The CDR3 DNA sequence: TGTGCCAGCAGCCTTCAGGGGGTAGGCACAGATACGCAGTATTTT. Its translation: CASSLQGVGTDTQYF.

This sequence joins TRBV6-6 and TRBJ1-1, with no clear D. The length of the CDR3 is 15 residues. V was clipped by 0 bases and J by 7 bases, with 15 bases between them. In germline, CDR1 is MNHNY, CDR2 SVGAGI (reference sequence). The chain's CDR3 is CASSYSAGTSGEAFF. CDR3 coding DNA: TGTGCCAGCAGTTACTCTGCCGGAACATCGGGTGAAGCTTTCTTT.

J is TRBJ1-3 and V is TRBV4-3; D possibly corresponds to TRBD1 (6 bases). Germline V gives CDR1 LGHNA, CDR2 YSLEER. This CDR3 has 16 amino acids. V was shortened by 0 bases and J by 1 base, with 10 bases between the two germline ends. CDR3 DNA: TGCGCCAGCAGCCAAGATACAGGGAGTTCTGGAAACACCATATATTTT. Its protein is CASSQDTGSSGNTIYF.

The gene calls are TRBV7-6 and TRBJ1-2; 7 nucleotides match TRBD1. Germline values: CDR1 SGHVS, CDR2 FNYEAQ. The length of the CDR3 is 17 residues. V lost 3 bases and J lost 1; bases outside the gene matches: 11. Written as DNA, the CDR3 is TGTGCCAGCAGCTTTGGACTCGGGACAGCGAGTAACTATGGCTACACCTTC. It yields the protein CASSFGLGTASNYGYTF.

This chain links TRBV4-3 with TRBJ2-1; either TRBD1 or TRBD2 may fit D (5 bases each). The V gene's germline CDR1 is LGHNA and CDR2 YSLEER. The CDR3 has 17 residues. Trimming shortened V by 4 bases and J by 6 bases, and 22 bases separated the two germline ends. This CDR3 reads CASSPGPGDRTFNEQFF. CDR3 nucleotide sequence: TGCGCCAGCAGCCCTGGGCCTGGGGACCGAACATTCAATGAGCAGTTCTTC.

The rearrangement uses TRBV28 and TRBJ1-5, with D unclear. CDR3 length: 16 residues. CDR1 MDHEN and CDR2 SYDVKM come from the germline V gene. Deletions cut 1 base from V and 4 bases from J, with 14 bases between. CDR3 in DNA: TGTGCCAGCAGTTTATCGGTCCCTTCAGGTAATCAGCCCCAGCATTTT. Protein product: CASSLSVPSGNQPQHF.

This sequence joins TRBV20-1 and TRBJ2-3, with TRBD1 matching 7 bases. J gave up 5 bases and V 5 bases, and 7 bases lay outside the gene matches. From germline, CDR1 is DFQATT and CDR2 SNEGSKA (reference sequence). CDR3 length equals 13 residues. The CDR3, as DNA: TGCAGTGCTTCTAACCCAGGGGGAGATACGCAGTATTTT. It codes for CSASNPGGDTQYF.

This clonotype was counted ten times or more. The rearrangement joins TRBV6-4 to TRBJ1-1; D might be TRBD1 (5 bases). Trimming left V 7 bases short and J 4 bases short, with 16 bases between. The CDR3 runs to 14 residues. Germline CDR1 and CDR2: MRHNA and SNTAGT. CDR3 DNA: TGTGCCAGCAAAGAAGGGGTATGGGGCACTGAAGCTTTCTTT. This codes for CASKEGVWGTEAFF.